Here is one T cell receptor (beta chain) with its context. Trimming cost V 2 bases and J 6 bases; bases outside gene matches: 9. CDR3 length equals 16 residues. The germline V gene has CDR1 SGHVS and CDR2 FNYEAQ. This sample was included in a study of cytomegalovirus exposure and HLA in healthy donors. A multiplex PCR was run with 60 Vbeta primers and 13 Jbeta primers. Sequencing was performed with immunoSEQ multiplex PCR; in TCRdb, only in-frame clones are kept and a portion is missing. Here the sample spans 130,000 to 150,000 clones, around 80% being singletons. Input material: PBMCs. The rearrangement links TRBV7-6 to TRBJ2-1; 8 bases align to TRBD2. The sequence derives from a man between 40 and 49 years old in good health and CMV-seropositive. Written as DNA, the CDR3 is TGTGCCAGCAGCTTACTAGCGGGCCTTACTTTCAATGAGCAGTTCTTC. It translates to CASSLLAGLTFNEQFF.